These T cell receptor beta chains were read from a single sample in a study of graft-versus-host responses after intestinal transplantation. The data were produced by immunoSEQ multiplex PCR, yet TCRdb's version contains in-frame clones alone and is incomplete. The table records tens of thousands of clones, about 94% of them present only once. Their antigen targets remain unknown. The material sequenced was unstimulated CD4+ T cells sorted from spleen or lymph node cells, taken before transplant. Receptor source: a human donor who was the organ donor for an intestinal transplant. CDR3s include the opening cysteine and the closing phenylalanine or tryptophan. Fields, in order: J gene, clone size, V gene, D gene, CDR3 DNA, CDR3 protein. A D gene is named only where the DNA matches it firmly. Only part of the rows carry a size: once, few, many, or a class if the clone is expanded.

j_gene: TRBJ2-7
abundance: -
v_gene: TRBV5-3
d_gene: -
CDR3nt: TGTGCCAGAAGCGCCTACGAGCAGTACTTC
CDR3aa: CARSAYEQYF

j_gene: TRBJ1-5
abundance: -
v_gene: TRBV11-2
d_gene: -
CDR3nt: TGTGCCAGCAGTTTCTCGGGACCTAATCAGCCCCAGCATTTT
CDR3aa: CASSFSGPNQPQHF

j_gene: TRBJ2-7
abundance: once
v_gene: TRBV27
d_gene: -
CDR3nt: TGTGCCAGCAGTTTTATGGGTGACAGGCGGAAGCAGTACTTC
CDR3aa: CASSFMGDRRKQYF

j_gene: TRBJ2-7
abundance: -
v_gene: TRBV18
d_gene: -
CDR3nt: TGTGCCAGCTCACCAGGGCAGGCCCTTGAAAAGCAGTACTTC
CDR3aa: CASSPGQALEKQYF

j_gene: TRBJ1-1
abundance: -
v_gene: TRBV4-3
d_gene: -
CDR3nt: TGCGCCAGCAGCCAAGGACTCCCTTCAGATTCTAAAACACTCGGAGCTTTCTTT
CDR3aa: CASSQGLPSDSKTLGAFF

j_gene: TRBJ1-1
abundance: once
v_gene: TRBV7-9
d_gene: TRBD1
CDR3nt: TGTGCCAGCAGCTCTAGACAGGGCCCGAACACTGAAGCTTTCTTT
CDR3aa: CASSSRQGPNTEAFF

j_gene: TRBJ1-3
abundance: -
v_gene: TRBV5-5
d_gene: -
CDR3nt: TGTGCCAGCAGCTTGGCCGGGGAGGGGGTACCTGGAAACACCATATATTTT
CDR3aa: CASSLAGEGVPGNTIYF

j_gene: TRBJ1-1
abundance: -
v_gene: TRBV10-3
d_gene: -
CDR3nt: TGTGCCATCAGTGAGAAGGAGGGGACCCGGAGGGACACTGAAGCTTTCTTT
CDR3aa: CAISEKEGTRRDTEAFF

j_gene: TRBJ2-5
abundance: -
v_gene: TRBV10-1
d_gene: TRBD2
CDR3nt: TGCGCCAGCAGTGAGAGGCTAGCGGGGGTGAACGAGACCCAGTACTTC
CDR3aa: CASSERLAGVNETQYF

j_gene: TRBJ2-1
abundance: -
v_gene: TRBV12-5
d_gene: -
CDR3nt: TGTGCTAGTGCCCCCGGTCGGCGGACGAGTTCATACAATGAGCAGTTCTTC
CDR3aa: CASAPGRRTSSYNEQFF

j_gene: TRBJ2-5
abundance: -
v_gene: TRBV4-1
d_gene: -
CDR3nt: TGCGCCAGCAGCCGAGAACAGGGTTCTCAAGAGACCCAGTACTTC
CDR3aa: CASSREQGSQETQYF

j_gene: TRBJ1-5
abundance: once
v_gene: TRBV6-5
d_gene: -
CDR3nt: TGTGCCAGCAGTTCGGGAGGGGGTAGTGCGGCTCAGCCCCAGCATTTT
CDR3aa: CASSSGGGSAAQPQHF

j_gene: TRBJ2-4
abundance: -
v_gene: TRBV4-3
d_gene: TRBD1
CDR3nt: TGCGCCAGCAGCCATAGAGGGGGCGCGGCCAAAAACATTCAGTACTTC
CDR3aa: CASSHRGGAAKNIQYF

j_gene: TRBJ1-2
abundance: -
v_gene: TRBV6-1
d_gene: -
CDR3nt: TGTGCCAGCACCGAAGCCTTGGTTGGTTATGGCTACACCTTC
CDR3aa: CASTEALVGYGYTF

j_gene: TRBJ2-7
abundance: -
v_gene: TRBV11-2
d_gene: TRBD1
CDR3nt: TGTGCCAGCAGCTTATTCCTCACCATGACAGGGATCCACGAGCAGTACTTC
CDR3aa: CASSLFLTMTGIHEQYF

j_gene: TRBJ1-2
abundance: -
v_gene: TRBV21-1
d_gene: -
CDR3nt: TGTGCCAGCAGATACGTTCTATATGGCTACACCTTC
CDR3aa: CASRYVLYGYTF

j_gene: TRBJ1-2
abundance: -
v_gene: TRBV5-6
d_gene: -
CDR3nt: TGTGCCAGCAGCCAACAGGTATTGGACTATGGCTACACCTTC
CDR3aa: CASSQQVLDYGYTF